The 32 T cell receptor beta chains given below trace back to one sample, sequenced in a study of T cell repertoires in cytomegalovirus infection. TCRdb re-derived calls from the reads in MiXCR, one entry per CDR3 protein. The sample gives approximately 160,000 distinct CDR3 sequences, 17% of which show up once; 18% is in the top ten. The sequencing sample was made of CD8+ T cells from PBMCs. The receptors here all came from a human donor in good health (CMV status not recorded). Some clones in this sample may be carry-over from other donors' samples.

This clonotype was observed a handful of times. The chain couples TRBV7-6 to TRBJ2-1; 8 bases line up with TRBD1. V was clipped by 1 base and J by 8 bases; unmatched bases: 10. The CDR3 has 16 residues. The germline V gene has CDR1 SGHVS and CDR2 FNYEAQ. In DNA, the CDR3 is TGTGCCAGCAGCTTAGACAGGGCAGGGGGCGGCTATGAGCAGTTCTTC. It encodes CASSLDRAGGGYEQFF.

The chain has TRBV7-2 and TRBJ2-7, with 10 nucleotides matching TRBD2. Trimming cost V 2 bases and J 4 bases; bases outside gene matches: 14. The germline CDR1 and CDR2 sequences are SGHTA and FQGNSA. The CDR3 consists of 18 residues. CDR3 sequence reads: CASSLRRSGGALEYEQYF. Written as DNA, the CDR3 is TGTGCCAGCAGCTTACGGAGGAGCGGGGGGGCCCTTGAGTACGAGCAGTACTTC.

This clonotype has a handful of counts. The gene calls are TRBV7-6 and TRBJ2-7; 12 bases match TRBD2. Trimming took 4 bases from V and 3 from J; bases not matched to a gene: 10. Germline V gene data show CDR1 as SGHVS and CDR2 as FNYEAQ. The CDR3 is 17 residues long. The CDR3 region is CASSYDPRTSGDYEQYF. Written as DNA, the CDR3 is TGTGCCAGCAGCTACGACCCCAGGACTAGCGGGGACTACGAGCAGTACTTC.

The genes are TRBV12-3 or TRBV12-4 and TRBJ1-5; D unclear. Trimming left V 4 bases short and J 3 bases short, with 7 bases between. The CDR3 is 13 amino acids. CDR3 DNA: TGTGCCAGCAGTTATTTGGCCAATCAGCCCCAGCATTTT. It specifies CASSYLANQPQHF.

This chain joins TRBV7-8 and TRBJ2-5; D is ambiguous. The length of the CDR3 is 13 residues. Germline values: CDR1 SGHVS, CDR2 FQNEAQ. V was cut by 2 bases and J by 5 bases, with 9 bases left in between. The CDR3 reads CASSLRSRETQYF. For the CDR3, the DNA is TGTGCCAGCAGCTTAAGGTCGCGGGAGACCCAGTACTTC.

This clonotype was recorded only once. This chain uses TRBV7-9 with TRBJ1-2; TRBD1 might be the D (6 bases). V dropped 4 bases and J dropped 8 bases, with 17 bases sitting between them. This CDR3 has 14 residues. Germline assignment: CDR1 SEHNR and CDR2 FQNEAQ (reference sequence). CDR3 amino acids: CASSSRYRELGYTF. As DNA, the CDR3 is TGTGCCAGCAGCTCCCGGTACAGGGAACTCGGCTACACCTTC.

The table lists this clonotype with a count of one. At one of its ends the junction is not consistent with the germline gene, which may arise from a read error. CDR3 residues: CDSSYSGRRFNQPQHF. The CDR3 DNA reads as TGTGACAGCAGTTACTCGGGACGGAGGTTCAATCAGCCCCAGCATTTT. The V and J genes are TRBV6-2 or TRBV6-3 and TRBJ1-5, with D possibly matching TRBD1 (5 bases). The CDR3 contains 16 residues. Per germline, CDR1 MNHEY and CDR2 SVGEGT.

This clonotype was counted between two and nine times. This rearrangement joins TRBV28 to TRBJ2-1; D perhaps matches TRBD2 (5 bases). In germline, CDR1 is MDHEN, CDR2 SYDVKM. The CDR3 runs 16 residues. The V and J ends lost 6 bases and 2 bases respectively, with 17 bases between them. This chain's CDR3 is CASSHGLFSTYNEQFF. The CDR3 bases are TGTGCCAGCAGCCACGGACTTTTCTCCACCTACAATGAGCAGTTCTTC. Looking up the rest from reference TRBV28 and TRBJ2-1 gives the full variable domain: DVKVTQSSRYLVKRTGEKVFLECVQDMDHENMFWYRQDPGLGLRLIYFSYDVKMKEKGDIPEGYSVSREKKERFSLILESASTNQTSMYLCASSHGLFSTYNEQFFGPGTRLTVL.

This chain uses TRBV20-1 with TRBJ2-1, with D uncertain. CDR1 is DFQATT and CDR2 is SNEGSKA in the germline V gene (reference sequence). The V end lost 1 base, the J end lost 0 bases, and 10 bases lay between the germline ends. The CDR3 is 15 residues long. CDR3 sequence: CSARVDGYSYNEQFF. CDR3 DNA sequence: TGCAGTGCTAGAGTTGACGGGTACTCCTACAATGAGCAGTTCTTC.

This clonotype was detected a few times. V and J are TRBV7-6 and TRBJ2-1, with 9 positions matching TRBD2. V gave up 3 bases and J gave up 4 bases; unmatched junction bases: 7. The CDR3 has 16 amino acids. CDR1 SGHVS and CDR2 FNYEAQ come from the germline V gene. CDR3: CASSFKVSGSYNEQFF. The CDR3 DNA is TGTGCCAGCAGCTTTAAGGTTAGCGGGAGTTACAATGAGCAGTTCTTC.

The CDR3: CASTRGKAQETQYF. The CDR3 DNA sequence: TGTGCCAGCACCAGGGGAAAAGCCCAAGAGACCCAGTACTTC. This chain joins TRBV11-2 and TRBJ2-5; a possible D gene is TRBD1 (6 bases). V dropped 7 bases and J dropped 1 base, with 13 bases sitting between them. Per germline, CDR1 SGHAT and CDR2 FQNNGV. The CDR3 has 14 amino acids. The full variable domain, in which reference TRBV11-2 and TRBJ2-5 provide the parts outside the CDR3, is EAGVAQSPRYKIIEKRQSVAFWCNPISGHATLYWYQQILGQGPKLLIQFQNNGVVDDSQLPKDRFSAERLKGVDSTLKIQPAKLEDSAVYLCASTRGKAQETQYFGPGTRLLVL.

There are a few counts of this clonotype. The J gene is TRBJ2-7, the V gene TRBV5-6; D gene unclear. Looked up from germline, CDR1 is SGHDT and CDR2 is YYEEEE. The CDR3 length is 13 residues. V was pared by 0 bases and J by 4 bases, with 8 bases between. CDR3 in amino acids: CASSLGSTYEQYF. In nucleotides, the CDR3 is TGTGCCAGCAGCTTGGGGTCGACTTACGAGCAGTACTTC.

The V and J genes are TRBV7-6 and TRBJ2-7; 9 positions agree with TRBD2. Germline V gene lookup returns CDR1 SGHVS and CDR2 FNYEAQ. Germline trimming cut 4 bases from V and 0 bases from J; bases unmatched to any gene: 4. The length of the CDR3 is 15 residues. CDR3 DNA sequence: TGTGCCAGCAGCTCCCTAGCGGGGACCTCCTACGAGCAGTACTTC. Protein sequence: CASSSLAGTSYEQYF.

This clonotype has only a few counts. The chain couples TRBV4-2 to TRBJ2-7; perhaps TRBD2 as D (5 bases). Germline V gene lookup returns CDR1 LGHNA and CDR2 YNFKEQ. The CDR3 runs 12 residues. The germline V and J ends were trimmed by 0 bases and 11 bases, with 11 bases remaining between them. CDR3: CASSQESGGKYF. DNA of the CDR3: TGTGCCAGCAGCCAAGAGTCAGGAGGAAAGTACTTC.

This clonotype came up a few times. The V and J genes are TRBV27 and TRBJ2-1; 13 bases match TRBD2. V gave up 2 bases and J gave up 8 bases; unmatched junction bases: 3. The CDR3 contains 15 residues. Looked up from germline, CDR1 is MNHEY and CDR2 is SMNVEV (reference sequence). Written as DNA, the CDR3 is TGTGCCAGCAGTTTACAACTAGCGGGGGGGGATGAGCAGTTCTTC. It specifies CASSLQLAGGDEQFF.

The V and J genes are TRBV4-2 and TRBJ1-1; D uncertain. Germline values: CDR1 LGHNA, CDR2 YNFKEQ. V lost 0 bases to trimming and J lost 1 base, with 9 bases between them. The CDR3 is 15 amino acids. CDR3 in amino acids: CASSQEEVPNTEAFF. CDR3 DNA: TGTGCCAGCAGCCAAGAAGAGGTCCCGAACACTGAAGCTTTCTTT.

This clonotype turned up a few times. This sequence joins TRBV7-2 and TRBJ1-1; D not certain. The CDR3 spans 14 residues. Trimming removed 5 bases at V and 1 base at J, with 11 bases between. The germline CDR1 and CDR2 sequences are SGHTA and FQGNSA. DNA of the CDR3: TGTGCCAGCAGCCCCGCCCAGACGAACACTGAAGCTTTCTTT. This codes for CASSPAQTNTEAFF.

This sequence joins TRBV28 and TRBJ2-4; 9 bases are shared with TRBD2. CDR3 length: 16 residues. V lost 5 bases to trimming and J lost 8 bases; unmatched junction nucleotides: 13. From germline, CDR1 is MDHEN and CDR2 SYDVKM. CDR3 protein: CASSLGTSSKGDIQYF. CDR3 sequence (DNA): TGTGCCAGCAGTCTTGGGACTAGCTCAAAGGGGGACATTCAGTACTTC.

V and J are TRBV7-9 and TRBJ2-5; the D gene is possibly TRBD2 (5 bases). Germline V gene sequence: CDR1 SEHNR, CDR2 FQNEAQ (reference sequence). The CDR3 totals 14 residues. The V end lost 4 bases, the J end lost 2 bases, and 11 bases lay between the germline ends. The CDR3 nucleotides are TGTGCCAGCAGCTCCATAGCGATTCAAGAGACCCAGTACTTC. It encodes CASSSIAIQETQYF.

This chain links TRBV7-6 with TRBJ1-2; TRBD1 matches 8 bases. The ends lost 5 bases at V and 1 base at J; junction bases unmatched: 6. The length of the CDR3 is 15 residues. Germline V lookup: CDR1 SGHVS, CDR2 FNYEAQ. This chain's CDR3 is CASSVGQGVNYGYTF. DNA of the CDR3: TGTGCCAGCAGCGTCGGACAGGGAGTTAACTATGGCTACACCTTC. The whole variable domain, filled in from reference TRBV7-6 and TRBJ1-2, reads GAGVSQSPRYKVTKRGQDVALRCDPISGHVSLYWYRQALGQGPEFLTYFNYEAQQDKSGLPNDRFSAERPEGSISTLTIQRTEQRDSAMYRCASSVGQGVNYGYTFGSGTRLTVV.

The chain recombines TRBV6-5 with TRBJ2-7; TRBD2 matches at 14 bases. V lost 6 bases and J lost 7; bases outside the gene matches: 8. The germline CDR1 and CDR2 sequences are MNHEY and SVGAGI. The CDR3 totals 15 residues. As DNA, the CDR3 is TGTGCCAGCAGGATTGGACTAGCGGGGGGCCTGGAGCAGTACTTC. Residues: CASRIGLAGGLEQYF.

The chain combines TRBV7-8 with TRBJ2-3; 7 bases agree with TRBD1. The junction had 8 bases not matched to a gene; V was cut back by 7 bases and J by 1 base. Germline V gene lookup returns CDR1 SGHVS and CDR2 FQNEAQ. The CDR3 has 15 amino acids. CDR3 residues: CASTSGGVGTDTQYF. DNA for the CDR3: TGTGCCAGCACCTCAGGGGGTGTTGGCACAGATACGCAGTATTTT. Full variable domain (missing parts from reference TRBV7-8 and TRBJ2-3): GAGVSQSPRYKVAKRGQDVALRCDPISGHVSLFWYQQALGQGPEFLTYFQNEAQLDKSGLPSDRFFAERPEGSVSTLKIQRTQQEDSAVYLCASTSGGVGTDTQYFGPGTRLTVL.

V gene TRBV6-1 combines with J gene TRBJ2-5, with TRBD2 as a possible D gene (6 bases). V lost 5 bases to trimming and J lost 5 bases, with 18 bases between them. The CDR3 is made up of 15 amino acids. Germline loops: CDR1 MNHNS, CDR2 SASEGT. CDR3 sequence reads: CASSPGDSDPETQYF. CDR3 in DNA: TGTGCCAGCAGTCCCGGGGACTCGGACCCCGAGACCCAGTACTTC.

This clonotype was detected only a few times. This rearrangement joins TRBV7-2 to TRBJ2-3; 12 nucleotides match TRBD2. Per germline, CDR1 SGHTA and CDR2 FQGNSA. The V segment lost 7 bases and the J segment 1 base; nucleotides outside the gene matches: 6. There are 16 residues in the CDR3. The CDR3 spells CASTPTSGGRTDTQYF. The DNA for the CDR3 is TGTGCCAGCACCCCGACTAGCGGGGGTCGCACAGATACGCAGTATTTT.

This clonotype came up a few times. The chain links TRBV7-3 to TRBJ2-2, with D unresolved. V was clipped by 5 bases and J by 6 bases, with 7 bases between them. This CDR3 comprises 12 residues. CDR1 and CDR2 (germline): SGHTA, FQGTGA. The DNA of the CDR3 is TGTGCCAGCAGCCCACACCCCGGGGAGCTGTTTTTT. Amino acid sequence: CASSPHPGELFF.

This clonotype was observed a handful of times. CDR3 sequence reads: CASSHGTEAFF. The CDR3 DNA follows: TGTGCCAGCAGCCATGGAACTGAAGCTTTCTTT. The chain couples TRBV27 to TRBJ1-1; no reliable D call. V shed 6 bases and J shed 5 bases, with 7 bases lying between them. The CDR3 runs to 11 residues. From germline, CDR1 is MNHEY and CDR2 SMNVEV (reference sequence).

This clonotype has more than one count but fewer than ten. The genes are TRBV4-3 and TRBJ1-5, with D possibly matching TRBD1 (6 bases). The CDR3 extends over 15 amino acids. Trimming removed 0 bases at V and 6 bases at J, with 12 bases between. Germline assignment: CDR1 LGHNA and CDR2 YSLEER. Written as DNA, the CDR3 is TGCGCCAGCAGCCAAGATAACGGGGGCTCTCAGCCCCAGCATTTT. Amino acid sequence: CASSQDNGGSQPQHF.

V usage is TRBV28 and J usage is TRBJ1-5; D ambiguous. Germline V CDR1 and CDR2: MDHEN, SYDVKM. V lost 3 bases and J lost 0, with 9 bases in between. The CDR3 covers 15 residues. In nucleotides, the CDR3 is TGTGCCAGCAGTTTGTTGAGAGATAGCAATCAGCCCCAGCATTTT. Its translation: CASSLLRDSNQPQHF.

This clonotype appeared many times. V and J are TRBV6-2 or TRBV6-3 and TRBJ2-3; tentative D call: TRBD1 (5 bases). The CDR3 extends over 16 amino acids. CDR1 is MNHEY, CDR2 SVGEGT, per germline. V shed 0 bases and J shed 2 bases, with 12 bases lying between them. The DNA of the CDR3 is TGTGCCAGCAGTTACTCGAATGGGGCCCCCACAGATACGCAGTATTTT. Amino acid sequence: CASSYSNGAPTDTQYF.

This chain links TRBV7-6 with TRBJ2-1, with 11 nucleotides matching TRBD2. From germline, CDR1 is SGHVS and CDR2 FNYEAQ. The CDR3 is 16 residues long. V dropped 4 bases and J dropped 6; count of bases not matched to a gene: 8. This CDR3 is CASSSAAGLAVNEQFF. CDR3 in DNA: TGTGCCAGCAGCTCTGCTGCGGGACTAGCGGTCAATGAGCAGTTCTTC. Drawing the rest from reference TRBV7-6 and TRBJ2-1, the complete variable domain is GAGVSQSPRYKVTKRGQDVALRCDPISGHVSLYWYRQALGQGPEFLTYFNYEAQQDKSGLPNDRFSAERPEGSISTLTIQRTEQRDSAMYRCASSSAAGLAVNEQFFGPGTRLTVL.

This clonotype came up a few times. This chain connects TRBV28 to TRBJ2-2; maybe TRBD2 (6 bases). The CDR3 spans 16 residues. Between the trimmed V and J ends, which lost 5 bases and 3 bases, there was a span of 16 bases. Looked up from germline, CDR1 is MDHEN and CDR2 is SYDVKM. The CDR3 here is CASSGFWGDDTGELFF. The CDR3 nucleotides are TGTGCCAGCAGTGGATTTTGGGGGGACGACACCGGGGAGCTGTTTTTT.

This clonotype was seen a handful of times. This chain uses TRBV7-9 with TRBJ2-1; 12 bases line up with TRBD2. CDR3 length: 15 amino acids. Trimming took 4 bases from V and 5 from J; bases not matched to a gene: 3. The germline gives CDR1 SEHNR, CDR2 FQNEAQ (reference sequence). The CDR3 DNA reads TGTGCCAGCAGCTCACTAGCGGGAGGCCACAATGAGCAGTTCTTC. It specifies CASSSLAGGHNEQFF. Together with reference TRBV7-9 and TRBJ2-1, the CDR3 gives the full variable domain: DTGVSQNPRHKITKRGQNVTFRCDPISEHNRLYWYRQTLGQGPEFLTYFQNEAQLEKSRLLSDRFSAERPKGSFSTLEIQRTEQGDSAMYLCASSSLAGGHNEQFFGPGTRLTVL.